The rows below give T cell receptor beta chains drawn from one sample of a study of Ad26.COV2.S vaccination and SARS-CoV-2 variants. The protocol was immunoSEQ multiplex PCR, while the TCRdb copy is restricted to in-frame clones and leaves out a portion. The top ten hold less than 15% of the sample, which has 410,000 or so clones, approximately 92% seen once. The source material was peripheral blood, sampled in a trial of Ad26.COV2.S vaccine versus placebo. All receptors derive from a person aged 18-60 years who received the Ad26.COV2.S COVID-19 vaccine or a placebo. Each CDR3 is given with its conserved first and last residue. A D gene is named only where the DNA matches it firmly. Some rows have no size entry. The others give once, few or many, or a class for an expanded clone.

v_gene	abundance	d_gene	j_gene	CDR3aa	CDR3nt
TRBV10-3	-	-	TRBJ1-5	CAISVGGAGNQPQHF	TGTGCCATCAGTGTTGGGGGCGCAGGCAATCAGCCCCAGCATTTT
TRBV11-2	-	-	TRBJ2-1	CASSPISAQTYNEQFF	TGTGCCAGCAGCCCCATCTCGGCCCAAACCTACAATGAGCAGTTCTTC
TRBV29-1	-	-	TRBJ2-7	CSVVTGSSYEQYF	TGCAGCGTTGTAACGGGAAGCTCCTACGAGCAGTACTTC
TRBV7-8	-	-	TRBJ1-3	CASSSSLYSGNTIYF	TGTGCCAGCAGCTCATCACTGTACTCTGGAAACACCATATATTTT
TRBV5-1	-	TRBD1	TRBJ2-4	CASSLTGAENIQYF	TGCGCCAGCAGCTTGACAGGGGCGGAAAACATTCAGTACTTC
TRBV11-2	-	-	TRBJ2-1	CASTLSEGIEQFF	TGTGCCAGCACTCTTAGCGAGGGGATTGAGCAGTTCTTC
TRBV5-4	few	-	TRBJ1-6	CASRSLNSSLHF	TGTGCCAGCAGATCACTCAATTCGTCCCTCCACTTT
TRBV25-1	few	TRBD1	TRBJ1-2	CASSESVRGNYGYTF	TGTGCCAGCAGTGAATCGGTCAGGGGGAACTATGGCTACACCTTC
TRBV20-1	-	-	TRBJ2-7	CSAYGSYEQYF	TGCAGTGCGTATGGAAGCTACGAGCAGTACTTC
TRBV5-1	once	-	TRBJ2-6	CATSDLASPGANVLTF	TGCGCCACCTCGGACCTCGCTTCTCCCGGGGCCAACGTCCTGACTTTC
TRBV27	-	-	TRBJ1-4	CASSTGLNNEKLFF	TGTGCCAGCAGTACGGGACTGAATAATGAAAAACTGTTTTTT
TRBV28	once	TRBD1	TRBJ2-1	CASSFGGQGFEQFF	TGTGCCAGCAGTTTCGGGGGACAGGGTTTTGAGCAGTTCTTC
TRBV11-3	-	-	TRBJ1-3	CASSLFSGNTIYF	TGTGCCAGCAGCTTATTTTCTGGAAACACCATATATTTT
TRBV28	-	TRBD1	TRBJ1-5	CASRMDRGVYSNQPQHF	TGTGCCAGCAGAATGGACAGGGGGGTTTATAGCAATCAGCCCCAGCATTTT
TRBV7-8	-	TRBD2	TRBJ2-1	CASSTRLAGGPNEQFF	TGTGCCAGCAGCACCAGACTAGCGGGAGGGCCAAATGAGCAGTTCTTC
TRBV6-1	-	-	TRBJ1-1	CASSEFGGYWAEAFF	TGTGCCAGCAGTGAATTTGGAGGGTATTGGGCTGAAGCTTTCTTT
TRBV5-8	-	-	TRBJ1-5	CASSFPETSYGIQPQHF	TGTGCCAGCAGCTTCCCGGAAACGAGTTATGGAATTCAGCCCCAGCATTTT
TRBV6-2/TRBV6-3	-	-	TRBJ2-1	CASSSWADEQFF	TGTGCCAGCAGTTCATGGGCTGATGAGCAGTTCTTC
TRBV29-1	-	-	TRBJ2-7	CSVGALVGSGEQYF	TGCAGCGTTGGTGCCCTAGTTGGAAGCGGGGAGCAGTACTTC
TRBV3-1/TRBV3-2	-	-	TRBJ1-5	CASSQRQKSNQPQHF	TGTGCCAGCAGCCAACGACAGAAGAGCAATCAGCCCCAGCATTTT
TRBV5-4	-	-	TRBJ2-2	CASSQRRNTGELFF	TGTGCCAGCAGCCAGCGACGGAACACCGGGGAGCTGTTTTTT
TRBV5-6	-	-	TRBJ1-2	CASSLGTAYGYTF	TGTGCCAGCAGCTTAGGAACAGCATATGGCTACACCTTC
TRBV29-1	-	-	TRBJ1-2	CSVAGQTNYGYTF	TGCAGCGTTGCGGGACAAACTAACTATGGCTACACCTTC
TRBV7-9	once	-	TRBJ2-2	CASSNLLWGRAGELFF	TGTGCCAGCAGCAACTTACTCTGGGGGCGGGCCGGGGAGCTGTTTTTT
TRBV6-5	-	TRBD1	TRBJ2-7	CASSFEQGFYEQYF	TGTGCCAGCAGTTTCGAACAGGGGTTCTACGAGCAGTACTTC
TRBV19	-	TRBD2	TRBJ2-1	CASSLQGLAGGSYNEQFF	TGTGCCAGTAGTCTACAGGGACTAGCGGGAGGATCCTACAATGAGCAGTTCTTC
TRBV7-6	-	-	TRBJ1-5	CASSLGPGESNQPQHF	TGTGCCAGCAGCTTAGGCCCAGGGGAGAGCAATCAGCCCCAGCATTTT
TRBV14	-	-	TRBJ1-2	CASSQTASNYGYTF	TGTGCCAGCAGCCAGACGGCTTCTAACTATGGCTACACCTTC
TRBV7-2	once	-	TRBJ2-7	CASSLKRVLGEQYF	TGTGCCAGCAGCCTAAAGCGGGTCTTGGGCGAGCAGTACTTC
TRBV5-4	-	-	TRBJ1-5	CASSLEPGGGQPQHF	TGTGCCAGCAGCTTGGAGCCAGGTGGGGGTCAGCCCCAGCATTTT
TRBV30	once	-	TRBJ2-7	CAWSLDVGSHEQYF	TGTGCCTGGAGTCTGGACGTAGGCTCGCACGAGCAGTACTTC
TRBV3-1/TRBV3-2	-	TRBD1	TRBJ1-6	CASSQGQGPLHF	TGTGCCAGCAGCCAGGGACAGGGACCCCTCCACTTT
TRBV5-1	once	TRBD2	TRBJ2-7	CASSPTSGRAVFEQYF	TGCGCCAGCAGCCCGACTAGCGGGAGGGCCGTTTTCGAGCAGTACTTC
TRBV9	-	-	TRBJ2-2	CASSSHPLEPNTGELFF	TGTGCCAGCAGCTCTCACCCTCTCGAACCAAACACCGGGGAGCTGTTTTTT
TRBV29-1	-	-	TRBJ1-1	CSVGTTTDTEAFF	TGCAGCGTTGGTACTACCACCGACACTGAAGCTTTCTTT
TRBV29-1	-	-	TRBJ1-1	CSGLQGMNTEAFF	TGCAGCGGGCTTCAGGGTATGAACACTGAAGCTTTCTTT
TRBV27	-	-	TRBJ1-1	CASSLSRLGTEAFF	TGTGCCAGCAGTTTATCTAGGCTCGGCACTGAAGCTTTCTTT
TRBV18	once	-	TRBJ1-1	CASSPSEENTEAFF	TGTGCCAGCTCACCCTCGGAGGAAAACACTGAAGCTTTCTTT
TRBV27	-	-	TRBJ1-6	CASRGHSYNSPLHF	TGTGCCAGCCGGGGTCACTCCTATAATTCACCCCTCCACTTT
TRBV30	-	-	TRBJ1-4	CAWSRTNLEKLFF	TGTGCCTGGAGTAGGACTAATCTAGAAAAACTGTTTTTT